There are many counts of the clone carrying this T cell receptor beta chain. From germline, CDR1 is LNHNV and CDR2 YYDKDF (reference sequence). With 0 bases clipped from V and 4 bases from J, the junction kept 5 bases outside the gene matches. There are 16 residues in the CDR3. These data come from a study of blood T cells in healthy people across ages. Then a second PCR, running about 7 to 11 cycles, was carried out with a sample-barcoded 5' primer and a J-beta primer mix. Each cDNA molecule, via a template-switch adaptor with 12 random nucleotides, was tagged. TCRdb ran MiXCR on the 5' RACE reads and lists one entry per CDR3 protein. The sample shows 630,000 or so distinct CDR3 sequences, about 30% of them seen only once.

This receptor was taken from a woman of 80 years or more in good health. The chain recombines TRBV15 with TRBJ2-1, with 8 bases fitting TRBD2. Sequences were obtained from blood. The CDR3 spells CATSRDVSGGYNEQFF. The CDR3 DNA is TGTGCCACCAGCAGAGATGTGAGCGGGGGTTACAATGAGCAGTTCTTC. Full variable domain (remainder filled in from reference TRBV15 and TRBJ2-1): DAMVIQNPRYQVTQFGKPVTLSCSQTLNHNVMYWYQQKSSQAPKLLFHYYDKDFNNEADTPDNFQSRRPNTSFCFLDIRSPGLGDTAMYLCATSRDVSGGYNEQFFGPGTRLTVL.